Listed below are T cell receptor beta chains from one sample, sequenced in a study of blood T cells in healthy people across ages. TCRdb itself ran the 5' RACE reads through MiXCR, one entry per CDR3 protein. The table lists fewer than 750,000 distinct CDR3 sequences, roughly 48% of them singletons. The specimen was blood. The receptors shown here come from an elderly man in good health. CDR3s include the opening cysteine and the closing phenylalanine or tryptophan. D genes are given only for firm matches. For some rows the clone size is stated as once, few or many, or as a class when expanded; others skip it.

j_gene	len	d_gene	v_gene	abundance	CDR3aa	CDR3nt
TRBJ2-1	11	.	TRBV7-9	.	CASSINDEQFF	TGTGCCAGCAGCATCAACGATGAGCAGTTCTTC
TRBJ2-5	18	TRBD1	TRBV7-2	.	CASSLASAGGGVQETQYF	TGTGCCAGCAGCTTAGCAAGTGCAGGGGGCGGGGTTCAAGAGACCCAGTACTTC
TRBJ2-7	12	.	TRBV29-1	.	CSVLTGYSEQYF	TGCAGCGTTTTAACAGGGTATAGCGAGCAGTACTTC
TRBJ1-1	13	TRBD1	TRBV18	few	CASSPRGHTEAFF	TGTGCCAGCTCACCAAGGGGGCACACTGAAGCTTTCTTT
TRBJ1-2	14	.	TRBV12-3/TRBV12-4	few	CASSQTERQTGYTF	TGTGCCAGCAGCCAGACGGAAAGACAGACAGGCTACACCTTC
TRBJ2-2	15	TRBD1	TRBV3-1	.	CASSLGQGNTGELFF	TGTGCCAGCAGCCTAGGACAGGGGAACACCGGGGAGCTGTTTTTT
TRBJ2-3	15	.	TRBV7-6	.	CASTVLASRVDTQYF	TGTGCCAGCACCGTACTAGCCTCTAGAGTAGATACGCAGTATTTT
TRBJ2-3	14	.	TRBV20-1	.	CSARAGVRLDTQYF	TGCAGTGCTAGAGCAGGAGTCCGCCTGGATACGCAGTATTTT
TRBJ2-7	15	.	TRBV4-2	.	CASSIGVEGSYEQYF	TGTGCCAGCAGTATCGGCGTGGAGGGATCCTACGAGCAGTACTTC
TRBJ1-2	12	.	TRBV12-3/TRBV12-4	.	CASSLRNWGYTF	TGTGCCAGCAGTTTGAGAAATTGGGGCTACACCTTC
TRBJ2-5	15	.	TRBV4-1	.	CASSLPSGDFATQYF	TGCGCCAGCAGCCTACCCAGTGGAGATTTTGCGACCCAGTACTTC
TRBJ2-7	14	TRBD2	TRBV12-3/TRBV12-4	.	CASKPTSEGYEQYF	TGTGCCAGCAAACCAACTAGCGAGGGGTACGAGCAGTACTTC
TRBJ2-5	14	.	TRBV2	many	CASSDRVRWETQYF	TGTGCCAGCAGTGATCGGGTACGGTGGGAGACCCAGTACTTC
TRBJ1-5	16	.	TRBV27	.	CASSLDGNAGNRPQHF	TGTGCCAGCAGTTTAGACGGGAATGCGGGCAATCGGCCCCAGCATTTT
TRBJ2-5	16	.	TRBV3-1	.	CASSQDPPRHQETQYF	TGTGCCAGCAGCCAAGATCCTCCCAGACACCAAGAGACCCAGTACTTC
TRBJ2-5	14	TRBD2	TRBV6-5	.	CASSGTSGRPEQYF	TGTGCCAGCAGTGGGACTAGCGGGAGACCTGAGCAGTACTTC
TRBJ2-1	15	.	TRBV25-1	many	CASSVQGSSYNEQFF	TGTGCCAGCAGTGTACAGGGTAGCTCCTACAATGAGCAGTTCTTC
TRBJ2-3	16	.	TRBV5-1	.	CASSLEGDHSTDTQYF	TGCGCCAGCAGCTTGGAAGGGGACCACAGCACAGATACGCAGTATTTT
TRBJ2-7	15	TRBD2	TRBV20-1	.	CSAREVPSGHNEQYF	TGCAGTGCTAGAGAAGTCCCTAGCGGACACAATGAGCAGTACTTC
TRBJ2-3	17	.	TRBV7-6	.	CASSLAVGMGGSDTQYF	TGTGCCAGCAGCTTAGCGGTAGGGATGGGAGGTTCAGATACGCAGTATTTT
TRBJ1-1	12	.	TRBV18	.	CASAPLNTEAFF	TGTGCCAGCGCACCACTGAACACTGAAGCTTTCTTT
TRBJ2-3	15	.	TRBV12-3/TRBV12-4	.	CASSLGGIRADTQYF	TGTGCCAGCAGTTTAGGCGGGATTAGAGCAGATACGCAGTATTTT
TRBJ2-7	14	TRBD1	TRBV29-1	many	CSVGRDRENREQYF	TGCAGCGTTGGGAGGGACAGGGAAAATCGGGAGCAGTACTTC
TRBJ1-2	15	.	TRBV7-8	few	CASSLRVGGTYGYTF	TGTGCCAGCAGCTTGCGGGTAGGGGGTACCTATGGCTACACCTTC
TRBJ1-6	14	.	TRBV6-5	many	CASSYLNSDSPLHF	TGTGCCAGCAGTTACCTTAACAGTGATTCACCCCTCCACTTT
TRBJ1-1	15	.	TRBV7-9	.	CASSFGTAVNTEAFF	TGTGCCAGCAGCTTTGGAACGGCGGTGAACACTGAAGCTTTCTTT
TRBJ1-2	17	.	TRBV4-3	.	CASSQAPGPRANYGYTF	TGCGCCAGCAGCCAAGCCCCGGGACCGAGAGCTAACTATGGCTACACCTTC
TRBJ2-7	15	.	TRBV20-1	.	CSARDPRDVSYEQYF	TGCAGTGCTAGAGATCCCCGGGACGTCTCCTACGAGCAGTACTTC
TRBJ2-5	13	TRBD2	TRBV20-1	few	CSAPTSGRETQYF	TGCAGTGCTCCAACTAGCGGGCGTGAGACCCAGTACTTC
TRBJ2-1	16	TRBD2	TRBV4-1	.	CASSQDRAGERNEQFF	TGCGCCAGCAGCCAAGATCGGGCGGGAGAGAGGAATGAGCAGTTCTTC
TRBJ2-7	16	.	TRBV6-5	.	CASSYDGNVPLYEQYF	TGTGCCAGCAGTTACGACGGGAACGTGCCCCTCTACGAGCAGTACTTC
TRBJ2-3	14	.	TRBV29-1	.	CSVEWGGAGDTQYF	TGCAGCGTTGAATGGGGCGGGGCCGGGGATACGCAGTATTTT
TRBJ2-5	15	.	TRBV15	.	CATSIMQTGARTQYF	TGTGCCACCAGCATAATGCAGACAGGCGCGCGGACCCAGTACTTC
TRBJ1-1	16	TRBD1	TRBV25-1	once	CASTVPRGLINTEAFF	TGTGCCAGCACCGTCCCCAGGGGGCTGATTAACACTGAAGCTTTCTTT
TRBJ2-5	14	.	TRBV29-1	.	CSVEFRGGQETQYF	TGCAGCGTTGAATTCAGGGGAGGGCAAGAGACCCAGTACTTC
TRBJ2-7	15	.	TRBV3-1	once	CASSQEGGLSYEQYF	TGTGCCAGCAGCCAAGAGGGGGGTCTCTCCTACGAGCAGTACTTC
TRBJ2-7	13	TRBD1	TRBV6-2/TRBV6-3	.	CATLGQGYYEQYF	TGTGCCACCCTGGGACAGGGCTACTACGAGCAGTACTTC
TRBJ2-6	15	TRBD1	TRBV20-1	few	CSAMRQGTGANVLTF	TGCAGTGCAATGAGACAGGGTACCGGGGCCAACGTCCTGACTTTC
TRBJ2-2	15	.	TRBV7-9	once	CASSLPRTDTGELFF	TGTGCCAGCAGCCTTCCGAGGACAGACACCGGGGAGCTGTTTTTT
TRBJ1-4	15	.	TRBV5-1	few	CASSLGPGADEKLFF	TGCGCCAGCAGCTTGGGACCCGGCGCGGATGAAAAACTGTTTTTT
TRBJ2-7	13	.	TRBV9	few	CASSVVEGAEQYF	TGTGCCAGCAGCGTAGTGGAAGGGGCCGAGCAGTACTTC
TRBJ2-6	18	TRBD1	TRBV12-3/TRBV12-4	few	CASSYDRASSSGANVLTF	TGTGCCAGCAGCTATGACAGGGCATCAAGCTCTGGGGCCAACGTCCTGACTTTC
TRBJ2-5	16	.	TRBV12-3/TRBV12-4	once	CASSPWGGSGNNEQYF	TGTGCCAGCAGTCCGTGGGGGGGCTCCGGGAACAATGAGCAGTACTTC
TRBJ2-7	15	.	TRBV20-1	.	CSATTYQGRGNEQYF	TGCAGTGCTACTACGTATCAGGGTAGGGGCAATGAGCAGTACTTC
TRBJ1-2	12	.	TRBV7-2	.	CASSRSRLGYTF	TGTGCCAGCAGCCGATCCCGGCTTGGCTACACCTTC
TRBJ1-4	14	.	TRBV20-1	.	CSARDLRGAEKLFF	TGCAGTGCTAGAGATCTCAGGGGAGCTGAAAAACTGTTTTTT
TRBJ2-7	19	.	TRBV4-3	.	CASSQDFPPGRDPIYEQYF	TGCGCCAGCAGCCAAGATTTCCCCCCCGGACGGGACCCAATCTACGAGCAGTACTTC
TRBJ2-1	16	TRBD2	TRBV12-3/TRBV12-4	.	CASSSRTTSGLLKQFF	TGTGCCAGCAGTTCCCGGACGACTAGCGGCCTTTTAAAGCAGTTCTTC
TRBJ2-5	15	.	TRBV7-2	few	CASSLPGHLQETQYF	TGTGCCAGCAGCTTGCCGGGACACCTCCAAGAGACCCAGTACTTC
TRBJ2-7	14	.	TRBV28	.	CASSPITQGNEQYF	TGTGCCAGCAGTCCTATCACACAGGGAAACGAGCAGTACTTC
TRBJ2-3	22	TRBD2	TRBV20-1	.	CSASPSSRPTSGDRLSTDTQYF	TGCAGTGCTTCCCCCAGTTCCCGGCCGACTAGCGGAGACCGCCTCAGCACAGATACGCAGTATTTT
TRBJ1-1	14	.	TRBV5-1	few	CASSFEGRGTEAFF	TGCGCCAGCAGCTTTGAGGGGCGCGGCACTGAAGCTTTCTTT
TRBJ1-4	14	.	TRBV12-3/TRBV12-4	.	CASTLHRNNEKLFF	TGTGCCAGCACCCTACATAGGAATAATGAAAAACTGTTTTTT
TRBJ2-1	18	TRBD2	TRBV24-1	once	CATSDTGITSGSYNEQFF	TGTGCCACCAGTGACACCGGAATAACTAGCGGGTCCTACAATGAGCAGTTCTTC
TRBJ2-5	14	.	TRBV6-2/TRBV6-3	few	CASLTPGRGETQYF	TGTGCCAGCCTCACACCGGGACGAGGGGAGACCCAGTACTTC